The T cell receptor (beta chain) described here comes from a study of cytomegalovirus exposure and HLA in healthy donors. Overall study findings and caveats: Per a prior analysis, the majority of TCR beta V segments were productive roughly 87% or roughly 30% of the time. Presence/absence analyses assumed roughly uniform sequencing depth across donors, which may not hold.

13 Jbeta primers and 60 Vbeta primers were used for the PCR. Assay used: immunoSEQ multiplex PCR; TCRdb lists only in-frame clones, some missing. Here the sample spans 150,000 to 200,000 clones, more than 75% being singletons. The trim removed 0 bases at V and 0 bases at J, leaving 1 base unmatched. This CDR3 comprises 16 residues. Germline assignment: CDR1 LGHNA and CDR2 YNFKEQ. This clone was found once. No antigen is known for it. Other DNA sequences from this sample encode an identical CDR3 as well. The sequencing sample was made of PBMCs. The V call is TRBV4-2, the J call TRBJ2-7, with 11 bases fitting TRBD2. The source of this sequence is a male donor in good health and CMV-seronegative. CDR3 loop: CASSQEGTSGSYEQYF. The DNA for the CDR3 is TGTGCCAGCAGCCAAGAGGGGACTAGCGGCTCCTACGAGCAGTACTTC.